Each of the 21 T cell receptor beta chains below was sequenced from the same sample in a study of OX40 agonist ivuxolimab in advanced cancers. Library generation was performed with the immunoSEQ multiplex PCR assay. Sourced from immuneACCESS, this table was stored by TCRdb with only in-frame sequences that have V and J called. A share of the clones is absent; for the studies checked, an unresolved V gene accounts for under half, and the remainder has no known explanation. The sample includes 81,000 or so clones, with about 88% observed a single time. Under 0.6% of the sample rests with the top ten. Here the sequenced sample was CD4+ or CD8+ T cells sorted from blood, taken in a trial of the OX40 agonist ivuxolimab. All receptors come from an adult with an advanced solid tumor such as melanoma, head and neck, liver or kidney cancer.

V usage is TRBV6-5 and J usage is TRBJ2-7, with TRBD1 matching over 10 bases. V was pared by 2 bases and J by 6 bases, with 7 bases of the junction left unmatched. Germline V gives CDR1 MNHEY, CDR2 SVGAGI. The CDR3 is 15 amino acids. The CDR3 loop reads CASSYPGTGDREQYF. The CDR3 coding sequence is TGTGCCAGCAGTTACCCAGGGACAGGGGATCGCGAGCAGTACTTC.

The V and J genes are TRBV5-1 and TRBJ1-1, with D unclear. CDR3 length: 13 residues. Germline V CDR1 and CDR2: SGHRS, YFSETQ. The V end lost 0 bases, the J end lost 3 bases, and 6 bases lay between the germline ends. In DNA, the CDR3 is TGCGCCAGCAGCTTGGAACCTTACACTGAAGCTTTCTTT. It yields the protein CASSLEPYTEAFF.

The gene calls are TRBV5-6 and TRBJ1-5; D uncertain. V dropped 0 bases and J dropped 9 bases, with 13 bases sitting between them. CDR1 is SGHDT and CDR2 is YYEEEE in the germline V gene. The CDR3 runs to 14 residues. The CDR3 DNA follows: TGTGCCAGCAGCTTGGGAGCCTACTACGCGCCCCAGCATTTT. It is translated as CASSLGAYYAPQHF. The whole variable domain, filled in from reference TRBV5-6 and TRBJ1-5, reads DAGVTQSPTHLIKTRGQQVTLRCSPKSGHDTVSWYQQALGQGPQFIFQYYEEEERQRGNFPDRFSGHQFPNYSSELNVNALLLGDSALYLCASSLGAYYAPQHFGDGTRLSIL.

The CDR3 here is CASSLEGGNNSPLHF. The CDR3 DNA follows: TGCGCCAGCAGCTTGGAAGGGGGGAATAATTCACCCCTCCACTTT. V is TRBV5-1 and J is TRBJ1-6; possible D gene TRBD1, 6 bases. With 0 bases removed from V and 5 bases from J, the gap between germline ends came to 9 bases. CDR3 length: 15 residues. The germline V gene encodes CDR1 SGHRS and CDR2 YFSETQ.

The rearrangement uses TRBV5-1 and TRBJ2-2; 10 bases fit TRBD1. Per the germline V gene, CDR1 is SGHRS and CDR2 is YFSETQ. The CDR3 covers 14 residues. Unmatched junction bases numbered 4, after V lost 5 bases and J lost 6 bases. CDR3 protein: CASRWGQGPGELFF. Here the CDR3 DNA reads TGCGCCAGCAGATGGGGACAGGGGCCCGGGGAGCTGTTTTTT.

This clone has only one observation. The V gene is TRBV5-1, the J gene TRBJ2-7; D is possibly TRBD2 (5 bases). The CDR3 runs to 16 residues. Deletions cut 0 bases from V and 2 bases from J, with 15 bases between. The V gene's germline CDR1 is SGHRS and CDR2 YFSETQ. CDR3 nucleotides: TGCGCCAGCAGCTTGGTAGGAGGAGCTACCACCTACGAGCAGTACTTC. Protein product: CASSLVGGATTYEQYF.

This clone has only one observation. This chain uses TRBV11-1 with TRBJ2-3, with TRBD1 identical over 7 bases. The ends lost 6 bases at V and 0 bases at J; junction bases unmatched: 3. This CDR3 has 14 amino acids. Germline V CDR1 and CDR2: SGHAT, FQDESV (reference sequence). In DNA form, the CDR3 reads TGTGCCAGCAGAGGGGGCCTTAGCACAGATACGCAGTATTTT. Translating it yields CASRGGLSTDTQYF.

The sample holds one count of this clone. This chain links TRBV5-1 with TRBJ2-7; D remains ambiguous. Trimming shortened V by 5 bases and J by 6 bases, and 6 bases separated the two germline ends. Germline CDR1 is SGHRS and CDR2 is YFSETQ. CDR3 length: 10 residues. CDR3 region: CASRDGEQYF. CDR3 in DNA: TGCGCCAGCAGAGACGGCGAGCAGTACTTC.

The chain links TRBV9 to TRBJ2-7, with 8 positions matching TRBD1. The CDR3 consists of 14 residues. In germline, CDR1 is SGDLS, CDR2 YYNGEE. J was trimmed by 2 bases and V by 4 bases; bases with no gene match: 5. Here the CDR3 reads CASSPRQGTYEQYF. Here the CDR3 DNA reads TGTGCCAGCAGCCCTCGACAGGGGACCTACGAGCAGTACTTC.

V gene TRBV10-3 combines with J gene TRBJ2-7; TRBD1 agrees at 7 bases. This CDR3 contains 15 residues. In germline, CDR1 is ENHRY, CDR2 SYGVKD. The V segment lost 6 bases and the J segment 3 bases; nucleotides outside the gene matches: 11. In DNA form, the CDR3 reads TGTGCCATCAGATACAGGGACAGCTATAACTACGAGCAGTACTTC. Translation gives CAIRYRDSYNYEQYF.

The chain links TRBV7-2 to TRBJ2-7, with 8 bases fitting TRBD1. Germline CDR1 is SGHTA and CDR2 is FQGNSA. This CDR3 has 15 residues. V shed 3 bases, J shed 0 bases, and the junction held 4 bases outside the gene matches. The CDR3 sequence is CASSFFQGASYEQYF. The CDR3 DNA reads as TGTGCCAGCAGCTTTTTTCAGGGGGCCTCCTACGAGCAGTACTTC.

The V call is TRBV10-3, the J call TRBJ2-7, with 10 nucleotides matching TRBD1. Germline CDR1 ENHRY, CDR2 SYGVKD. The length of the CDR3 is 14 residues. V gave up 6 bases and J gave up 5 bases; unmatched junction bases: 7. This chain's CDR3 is CAIRLTGGMNEQYF. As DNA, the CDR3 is TGTGCCATCAGGCTGACAGGGGGCATGAACGAGCAGTACTTC.

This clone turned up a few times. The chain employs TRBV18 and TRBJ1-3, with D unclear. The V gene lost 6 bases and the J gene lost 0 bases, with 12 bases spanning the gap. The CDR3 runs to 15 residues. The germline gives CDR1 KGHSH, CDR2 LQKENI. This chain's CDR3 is CASSPSRSSGNTIYF. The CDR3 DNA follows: TGTGCCAGCTCCCCTTCGCGGAGCTCTGGAAACACCATATATTTT.

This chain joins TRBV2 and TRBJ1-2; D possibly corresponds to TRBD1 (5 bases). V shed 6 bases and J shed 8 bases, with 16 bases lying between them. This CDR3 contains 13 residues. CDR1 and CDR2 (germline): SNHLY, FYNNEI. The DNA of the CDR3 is TGTGCCAGCAGGCGGGACGGGGAGGAGGGCTACACCTTC. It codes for CASRRDGEEGYTF.

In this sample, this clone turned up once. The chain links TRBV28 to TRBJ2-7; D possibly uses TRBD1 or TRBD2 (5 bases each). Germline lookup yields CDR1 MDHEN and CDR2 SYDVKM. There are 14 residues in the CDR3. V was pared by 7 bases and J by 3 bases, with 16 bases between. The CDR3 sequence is CASTGAPADYEQYF. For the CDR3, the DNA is TGTGCCAGCACCGGGGCCCCTGCGGACTACGAGCAGTACTTC.

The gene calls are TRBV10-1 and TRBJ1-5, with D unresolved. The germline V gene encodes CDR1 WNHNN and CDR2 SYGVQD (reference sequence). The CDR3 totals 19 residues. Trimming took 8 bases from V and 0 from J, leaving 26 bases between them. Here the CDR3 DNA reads TGCGCCAGCGGTCCAAAAGGGCCGGCGGGCGAGTATAGCAATCAGCCCCAGCATTTT. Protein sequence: CASGPKGPAGEYSNQPQHF.

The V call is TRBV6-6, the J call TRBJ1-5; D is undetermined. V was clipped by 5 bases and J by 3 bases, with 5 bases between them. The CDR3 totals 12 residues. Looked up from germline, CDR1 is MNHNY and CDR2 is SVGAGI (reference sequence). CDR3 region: CASSVTNQPQHF. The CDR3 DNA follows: TGTGCCAGCAGTGTCACCAATCAGCCCCAGCATTTT.

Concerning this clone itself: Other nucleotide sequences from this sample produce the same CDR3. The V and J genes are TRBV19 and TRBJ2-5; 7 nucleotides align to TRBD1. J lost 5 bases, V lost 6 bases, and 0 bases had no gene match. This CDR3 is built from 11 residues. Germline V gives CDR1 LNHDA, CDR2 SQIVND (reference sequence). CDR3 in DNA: TGTGCCAGTAGCAGGGGGGAGACCCAGTACTTC. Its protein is CASSRGETQYF.

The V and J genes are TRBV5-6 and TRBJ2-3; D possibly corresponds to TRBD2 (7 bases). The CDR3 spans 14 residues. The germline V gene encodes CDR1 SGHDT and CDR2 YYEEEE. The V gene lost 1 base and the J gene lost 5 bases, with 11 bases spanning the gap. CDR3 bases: TGTGCCAGCAGCTTGTCGGGGGGCCAAGATACGCAGTATTTT. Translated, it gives CASSLSGGQDTQYF.

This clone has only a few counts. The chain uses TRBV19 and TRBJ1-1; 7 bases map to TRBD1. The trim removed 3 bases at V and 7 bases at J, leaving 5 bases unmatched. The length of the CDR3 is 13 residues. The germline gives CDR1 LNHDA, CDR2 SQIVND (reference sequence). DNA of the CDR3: TGTGCCAGTAGTATCAACAGGGGCGGTGAAGCTTTCTTT. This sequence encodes CASSINRGGEAFF.

CDR3 DNA sequence: TGTGCCAGTAGTAACCGGGACACCAACACTGAAGCTTTCTTT. Its translation is CASSNRDTNTEAFF. The rearrangement uses TRBV19 and TRBJ1-1; possibly TRBD1 for D (6 bases). The CDR3 length is 14 residues. Per the germline V gene, CDR1 is LNHDA and CDR2 is SQIVND (reference sequence). Trimming took 4 bases from V and 2 from J, leaving 11 bases between them.